This record looks at one TCR beta chain sequence and its context. Trimming cost V 1 base and J 3 bases; bases outside gene matches: 4. Germline V gene sequence: CDR1 DFQATT, CDR2 SNEGSKA (reference sequence). The CDR3 loop spans 16 amino acids. Time point of the sample: blood at routine non-recurrence follow-up after resection. TCRdb recomputed calls from the 5' RACE reads with MiXCR, one row per CDR3 protein. The table lists a few thousand distinct CDR3 sequences, approximately 27% of them singletons, with approximately 6% in the top ten. This specimen comes from a study of spatial heterogeneity in lung cancer.

Material: PBMCs, obtained at follow-up. This rearrangement joins TRBV20-1 to TRBJ2-2; the match to TRBD2 covers 11 bases. This sequence was found in a male donor with early-stage non-small cell lung cancer. The CDR3 loop is CSARVSGRAYTGELFF. In DNA form, the CDR3 reads TGCAGTGCTAGAGTTAGCGGGAGGGCCTACACCGGGGAGCTGTTTTTT.